This T cell receptor beta chain is from a study of graft-versus-host responses after intestinal transplantation. As for the study in general: Transplants were multivisceral, liver-intestinal, or isolated intestinal. Recipients were all induced with anti-thymocyte globulin, then given tacrolimus and steroids for roughly 3 years. Study-wide points: Some GvH clones appeared in ileal mucosa or blood before recipient bone marrow. Researchers found peak circulating GvH clone levels linked to early post-transplant HvG declines.

About this clone: Its specificity is unknown.

Libraries were prepared by immunoSEQ multiplex PCR; TCRdb keeps only in-frame clonotypes and omits some of them. The table records around 76,000 clones, around 95% of them present only once. The receptor was isolated from a human donor who received an intestinal transplant. The starting material was unstimulated CD8+ T cells sorted from spleen or lymph node cells, obtained before intestinal transplant.

The CDR3 here is CASSLGGRAWRETQYF. The CDR3 DNA follows: TGCGCCAGCAGCTTGGGCGGGAGGGCCTGGCGGGAGACCCAGTACTTC. This chain uses TRBV5-1 with TRBJ2-5, with 9 bases that match TRBD2. The V segment lost 0 bases and the J segment 5 bases; nucleotides outside the gene matches: 8. From germline, CDR1 is SGHRS and CDR2 YFSETQ. The CDR3 totals 16 residues.